A selection of T cell receptor beta chains follows, all from one sample in a study of blood T cell repertoires in COVID-19. Here immunoSEQ multiplex PCR was the method, and the copy in TCRdb shows in-frame clones only, minus some. The sample lists about 280,000 clones; around 90% were seen once. Sequencing input: peripheral blood. The receptors originated from a man aged 18-30 years with active or convalescent COVID-19. Each CDR3 is given with its conserved first and last residue. Each record gives: J gene, CDR3 length, clone size, D gene, V gene, CDR3 protein, CDR3 DNA. D genes are given only for firm matches. Expanded clones are given a class, and other clones once, few, many or no size at all.

>TRBJ1-5|15|.|TRBD1|TRBV18
CASSEGQGWDQPQHF
TGTGCCAGCTCAGAGGGACAGGGGTGGGATCAGCCCCAGCATTTT
>TRBJ2-7|11|few|.|TRBV20-1
CSAPAGHEQYF
TGCAGTGCCCCAGCGGGCCACGAGCAGTACTTC
>TRBJ2-7|15|.|TRBD2|TRBV5-6
CASSPRTSGFYEQYF
TGTGCCAGCAGCCCACGGACTAGCGGGTTCTACGAGCAGTACTTC
>TRBJ2-3|16|once|.|TRBV5-1
CASSLVGGLSTDTQYF
TGCGCCAGCAGCTTGGTAGGCGGGCTCAGCACAGATACGCAGTATTTT
>TRBJ1-5|14|.|TRBD1|TRBV5-1
CASSPGQADQPQHF
TGCGCCAGCAGCCCAGGACAGGCTGATCAGCCCCAGCATTTT
>TRBJ2-3|16|.|.|TRBV9
CASSGSGVSSTDTQYF
TGTGCCAGCAGCGGATCAGGGGTGTCAAGCACAGATACGCAGTATTTT
>TRBJ2-3|16|once|TRBD2|TRBV5-4
CASTTYLAGGLDTQYF
TGTGCCAGCACCACCTACTTAGCGGGGGGTTTAGATACGCAGTATTTT
>TRBJ2-5|14|once|.|TRBV7-8
CASSLGQANSGQYF
TGTGCCAGCAGCTTAGGACAGGCCAACAGTGGCCAGTACTTC
>TRBJ1-6|14|.|TRBD1|TRBV5-6
CASSMDRGHSPLHF
TGTGCCAGCAGCATGGACAGGGGGCACTCACCCCTCCACTTT
>TRBJ2-1|13|once|TRBD1|TRBV19
CASLGTDYNEQFF
TGTGCCAGTCTCGGGACAGACTACAATGAGCAGTTCTTC
>TRBJ2-5|13|.|.|TRBV11-2
CASSLEEWRSQYF
TGTGCCAGCAGCTTAGAAGAGTGGCGGAGCCAGTACTTC
>TRBJ2-1|15|.|.|TRBV29-1
CSVEDLFMRSYEQFF
TGCAGCGTTGAAGATCTGTTTATGCGGAGCTACGAGCAGTTCTTC
>TRBJ1-5|15|.|TRBD1|TRBV27
CASRPTGPSNQPQHF
TGTGCCAGCAGACCGACAGGGCCTAGCAATCAGCCCCAGCATTTT
>TRBJ1-2|14|.|.|TRBV7-9
CASSKPSVYYGYTF
TGTGCCAGCAGTAAACCGTCGGTTTACTATGGCTACACCTTC
>TRBJ2-3|16|.|TRBD2|TRBV7-9
CASSLKGGGGVDTQYF
TGTGCCAGCAGCTTAAAGGGTGGCGGGGGGGTAGATACGCAGTATTTT
>TRBJ2-1|17|.|TRBD1|TRBV25-1
CASSELRTGPMGNEQFF
TGTGCCAGCAGTGAACTTAGGACAGGCCCAATGGGTAATGAGCAGTTCTTC
>TRBJ2-7|13|.|.|TRBV7-2
CASSPLGGYEQYF
TGTGCCAGCAGCCCTTTGGGGGGCTACGAGCAGTACTTC
>TRBJ2-1|14|.|TRBD2|TRBV5-1
CASSFGAGYNEQFF
TGCGCCAGCAGCTTTGGAGCGGGATACAATGAGCAGTTCTTC
>TRBJ2-4|16|.|.|TRBV21-1
CASSKGAGRSKNIQYF
TGTGCCAGCAGCAAAGGTGCTGGCAGGTCCAAAAACATTCAGTACTTC
>TRBJ2-3|14|.|.|TRBV9
CASSVAQAPDTQYF
TGTGCCAGCAGCGTAGCTCAGGCGCCAGATACGCAGTATTTT
>TRBJ2-1|13|.|TRBD1|TRBV5-5
CASSLIDRVEQFF
TGTGCCAGCAGCTTGATCGACAGGGTCGAGCAGTTCTTC
>TRBJ2-5|19|.|TRBD2|TRBV3-1/TRBV3-2
CASSPTWKPPGLGWAAQYF
TGTGCCAGCAGCCCGACCTGGAAACCCCCGGGACTAGGGTGGGCGGCCCAGTACTTC
>TRBJ1-5|13|.|TRBD1|TRBV2
CASSGQGYQPQHF
TGTGCCAGCTCAGGACAGGGGTATCAGCCCCAGCATTTT
>TRBJ2-1|15|.|TRBD2|TRBV27
CASLGLTGGQDEQFF
TGTGCCAGTTTAGGCCTAACGGGGGGGCAGGATGAGCAGTTCTTC
>TRBJ1-5|20|.|.|TRBV4-1
CASTYPHAGNFSWSRQPQHF
TGCGCCAGCACCTACCCCCACGCAGGTAATTTCTCGTGGTCGCGTCAGCCCCAGCATTTT
>TRBJ2-3|16|.|TRBD1|TRBV7-8
CASSEQPGQGTDTQYF
TGTGCCAGCAGCGAACAACCGGGACAGGGCACAGATACGCAGTATTTT
>TRBJ1-4|14|.|.|TRBV19
CASSSWEVNEKLFF
TGTGCCAGTAGTAGTTGGGAGGTCAATGAAAAACTGTTTTTT
>TRBJ1-1|16|.|TRBD1|TRBV27
CASSLAGGYVGTEAFF
TGTGCCAGCAGTTTAGCAGGGGGCTATGTAGGTACTGAAGCTTTCTTT
>TRBJ2-1|15|.|.|TRBV29-1
CSVDLAGLSYNEQFF
TGCAGCGTTGATCTCGCGGGGCTCAGCTACAATGAGCAGTTCTTC
>TRBJ1-1|14|.|.|TRBV20-1
CSASISTGNTEAFF
TGCAGTGCTAGTATATCTACGGGAAACACTGAAGCTTTCTTT
>TRBJ1-1|12|few|.|TRBV19
CATLTGNTEAFF
TGTGCCACGTTGACAGGGAACACTGAAGCTTTCTTT
>TRBJ1-5|16|few|.|TRBV7-8
CASSTLGDISNQPQHF
TGTGCCAGCAGCACTCTCGGGGACATTAGCAATCAGCCCCAGCATTTT
>TRBJ2-2|12|.|.|TRBV5-1
CASSLAGGELFF
TGCGCCAGCAGCTTGGCGGGCGGGGAGCTGTTTTTT
>TRBJ1-2|17|.|TRBD1|TRBV13
CASSFGTGNHVNYGYTF
TGTGCCAGCAGCTTCGGGACAGGGAACCACGTTAACTATGGCTACACCTTC
>TRBJ2-5|14|.|TRBD1|TRBV19
CASEHPGQGTAQYF
TGTGCCAGTGAGCACCCTGGACAGGGTACGGCCCAGTACTTC
>TRBJ1-5|16|.|.|TRBV2
CASSEPEQALNQPQHF
TGTGCCAGCAGTGAACCCGAACAGGCCCTGAATCAGCCCCAGCATTTT
>TRBJ1-5|13|.|TRBD1|TRBV7-8
CASSSGGHQPQHF
TGTGCCAGCAGCTCAGGGGGCCATCAGCCCCAGCATTTT
>TRBJ1-1|15|.|.|TRBV9
CASSVGRGQNTEAFF
TGTGCCAGCAGCGTAGGTCGGGGACAGAACACTGAAGCTTTCTTT
>TRBJ1-5|12|.|.|TRBV12-3/TRBV12-4
CASSPSIQPQHF
TGTGCCAGCAGTCCTAGTATTCAGCCCCAGCATTTT
>TRBJ1-5|17|.|.|TRBV5-1
CASSMPGRVNFNQPQHF
TGCGCCAGCAGCATGCCTGGGAGGGTCAACTTCAATCAGCCCCAGCATTTT